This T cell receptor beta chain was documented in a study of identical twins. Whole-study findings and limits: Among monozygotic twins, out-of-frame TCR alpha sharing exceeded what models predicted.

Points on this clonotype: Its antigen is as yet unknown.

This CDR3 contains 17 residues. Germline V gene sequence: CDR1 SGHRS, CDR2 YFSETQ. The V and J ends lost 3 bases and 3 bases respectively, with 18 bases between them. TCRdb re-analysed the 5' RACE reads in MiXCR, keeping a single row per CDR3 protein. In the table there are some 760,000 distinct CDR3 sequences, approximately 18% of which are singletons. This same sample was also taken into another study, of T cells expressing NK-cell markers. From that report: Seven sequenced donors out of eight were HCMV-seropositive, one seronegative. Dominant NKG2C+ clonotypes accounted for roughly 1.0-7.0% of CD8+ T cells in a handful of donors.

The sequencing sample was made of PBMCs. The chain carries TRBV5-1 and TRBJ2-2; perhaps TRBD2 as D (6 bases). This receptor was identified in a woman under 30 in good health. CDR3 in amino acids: CASSYGAGSQDTGELFF. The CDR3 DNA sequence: TGCGCCAGCAGCTACGGGGCGGGGAGTCAGGACACCGGGGAGCTGTTTTTT.